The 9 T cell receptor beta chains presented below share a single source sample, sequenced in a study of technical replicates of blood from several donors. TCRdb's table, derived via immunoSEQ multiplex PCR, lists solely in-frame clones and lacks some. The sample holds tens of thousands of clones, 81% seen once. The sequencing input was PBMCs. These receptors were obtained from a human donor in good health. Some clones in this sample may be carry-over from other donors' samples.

CDR3 nucleotides: TGTGCCAGCAGTTACCCGGGACAGGGCAAAGAGACCCAGTACTTC. This gives the protein CASSYPGQGKETQYF. This sequence joins TRBV6-6 and TRBJ2-5; TRBD1 matches 9 bases. The CDR3 covers 15 residues. Germline CDR1 and CDR2: MNHNY and SVGAGI (reference sequence). J lost 3 bases, V lost 2 bases, and 4 bases had no gene match.

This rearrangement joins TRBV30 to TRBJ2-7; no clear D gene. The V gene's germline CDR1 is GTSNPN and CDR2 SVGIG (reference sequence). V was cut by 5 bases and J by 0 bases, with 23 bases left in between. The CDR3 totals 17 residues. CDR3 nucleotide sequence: TGTGCCTGGCATCACGGTTCTTCGACTGCCTACTCCTACGAGCAGTACTTC. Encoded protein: CAWHHGSSTAYSYEQYF.

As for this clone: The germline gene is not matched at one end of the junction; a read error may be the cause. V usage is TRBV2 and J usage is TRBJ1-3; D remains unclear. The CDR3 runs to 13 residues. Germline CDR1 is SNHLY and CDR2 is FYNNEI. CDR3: CASSVVGNSGYIF. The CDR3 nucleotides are TGTGCCAGCAGTGTCGTGGGGAACTCGGGGTATATTTTT.

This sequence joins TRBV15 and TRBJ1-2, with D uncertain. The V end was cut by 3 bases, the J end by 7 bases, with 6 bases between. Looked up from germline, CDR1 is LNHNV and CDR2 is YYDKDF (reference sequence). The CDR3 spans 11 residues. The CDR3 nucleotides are TGTGCCACCAGCAGCTCTACTGGCTACACCTTC. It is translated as CATSSSTGYTF.

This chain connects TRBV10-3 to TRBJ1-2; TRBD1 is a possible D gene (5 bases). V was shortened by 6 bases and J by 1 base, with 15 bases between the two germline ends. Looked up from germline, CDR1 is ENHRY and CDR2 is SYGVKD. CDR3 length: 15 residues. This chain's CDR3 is CAIRRTGDLNYGYTF. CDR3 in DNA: TGTGCCATCAGAAGAACAGGAGACCTTAACTATGGCTACACCTTC.

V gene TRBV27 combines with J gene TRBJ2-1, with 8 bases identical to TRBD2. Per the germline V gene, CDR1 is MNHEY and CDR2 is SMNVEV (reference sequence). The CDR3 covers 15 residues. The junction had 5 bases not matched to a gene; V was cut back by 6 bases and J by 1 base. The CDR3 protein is CASSRGLASYNEQFF. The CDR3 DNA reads TGTGCCAGCAGCCGCGGACTAGCTTCCTACAATGAGCAGTTCTTC.

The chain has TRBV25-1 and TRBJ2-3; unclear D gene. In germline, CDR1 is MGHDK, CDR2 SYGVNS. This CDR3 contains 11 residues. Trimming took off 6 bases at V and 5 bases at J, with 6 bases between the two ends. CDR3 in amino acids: CASRVQDTQYF. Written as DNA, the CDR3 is TGTGCCAGCAGAGTACAAGATACGCAGTATTTT.

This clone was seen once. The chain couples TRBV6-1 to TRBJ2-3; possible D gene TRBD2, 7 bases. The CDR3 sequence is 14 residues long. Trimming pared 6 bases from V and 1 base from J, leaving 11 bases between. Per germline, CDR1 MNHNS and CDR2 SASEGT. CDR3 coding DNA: TGTGCCAGCAGCTGGGGGGGCGGCACAGATACGCAGTATTTT. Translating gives CASSWGGGTDTQYF.

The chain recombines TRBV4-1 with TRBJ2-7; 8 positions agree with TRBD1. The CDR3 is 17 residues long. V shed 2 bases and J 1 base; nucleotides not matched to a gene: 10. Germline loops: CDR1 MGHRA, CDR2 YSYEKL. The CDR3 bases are TGCGCCAGCAGCCAATTAGGACAGGGTTCCGGATCCTACGAGCAGTACTTC. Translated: CASSQLGQGSGSYEQYF.